These 30 T cell receptor beta chains originate from one sample sequenced in a study of CD8 T cells in ankylosing spondylitis. From the 5' RACE reads, TCRdb called clonotypes with MiXCR, one entry per CDR3 protein. This table has roughly 120,000 distinct CDR3 sequences, around 13% appearing once. The sample comprised blood, either unsorted or a sorted T cell fraction (not recorded which). These receptors came from a female donor with ankylosing spondylitis or in good health (not recorded which).

This clonotype was recorded at least ten times. The rearrangement joins TRBV3-1 to TRBJ2-5; D unclear. V was shortened by 0 bases and J by 3 bases, with 11 bases between the two germline ends. CDR3 size: 15 residues. Germline V gene data show CDR1 as LGHDT and CDR2 as YNNKEL (reference sequence). This CDR3 is CASSQDEGQKETQYF. CDR3 DNA sequence: TGTGCCAGCAGCCAAGATGAAGGGCAGAAAGAGACCCAGTACTTC.

This clonotype was counted many times. The CDR3 region is CSAARPGNTAEAFF. In nucleotides, the CDR3 is TGCAGTGCTGCTCGGCCAGGGAATACCGCTGAAGCTTTCTTT. This chain uses TRBV20-1 with TRBJ1-1; D might be TRBD1 (5 bases). This CDR3 contains 14 residues. The V gene lost 5 bases and the J gene lost 6 bases, with 19 bases spanning the gap. The V gene's germline CDR1 is DFQATT and CDR2 SNEGSKA (reference sequence).

The chain uses TRBV18 and TRBJ1-5; 10 nucleotides match TRBD1. This CDR3 contains 15 residues. Germline V gene lookup returns CDR1 KGHSH and CDR2 LQKENI. J lost 4 bases, V lost 0 bases, and 0 bases had no gene match. This CDR3 reads CASSPPDRGNQPQHF. CDR3 coding DNA: TGTGCCAGCTCACCACCGGACAGGGGGAATCAGCCCCAGCATTTT.

The chain carries TRBV5-1 and TRBJ2-1, with 7 nucleotides matching TRBD2. In germline, CDR1 is SGHRS, CDR2 YFSETQ. The CDR3 extends over 14 amino acids. The ends lost 1 base at V and 6 bases at J; junction bases unmatched: 4. This CDR3 is CASSLTGGSNEQFF. DNA of the CDR3: TGCGCCAGCAGCTTGACCGGGGGGTCCAATGAGCAGTTCTTC.

The chain couples TRBV6-1 to TRBJ2-6, with D maybe TRBD2 (5 bases). Germline V lookup: CDR1 MNHNS, CDR2 SASEGT. V was trimmed by 7 bases and J by 1 base, leaving 11 bases between them. The CDR3 sequence is 15 residues long. The CDR3 nucleotides read TGTGCCAGCACAGTTGGAGGTTCTGGGGCCAACGTCCTGACTTTC. It yields the protein CASTVGGSGANVLTF.

The chain couples TRBV2 to TRBJ2-3, with D maybe TRBD2 (6 bases). CDR3 length: 14 residues. V lost 7 bases and J lost 2, with 13 bases in between. Germline loops: CDR1 SNHLY, CDR2 FYNNEI. CDR3 nucleotides: TGTGCCAGCAATGGCGGGGCGTCCACAGATACGCAGTATTTT. Its protein product is CASNGGASTDTQYF.

This clonotype was recorded at least ten times. This sequence joins TRBV20-1 and TRBJ1-5; maybe TRBD1 (6 bases). Germline V gives CDR1 DFQATT, CDR2 SNEGSKA (reference sequence). CDR3 length: 15 amino acids. V lost 6 bases and J lost 2, with 17 bases in between. The CDR3 sequence: CSANTGLPGNQPQHF. The DNA of the CDR3 is TGCAGTGCCAATACAGGGCTTCCGGGCAATCAGCCCCAGCATTTT.

This clonotype came up many times. The chain is built from TRBV5-1 and TRBJ2-1; TRBD2 agrees at 7 bases. CDR1 and CDR2 from the germline V gene are SGHRS and YFSETQ. Trimming at V came to 0 bases and at J to 9 bases, leaving 12 bases not matched to a gene. The CDR3 is 16 residues long. As DNA, the CDR3 is TGCGCCAGCAGCTTGGGGTTAGGGCTAGCGGTTGGTGAGCAGTTCTTC. This gives the protein CASSLGLGLAVGEQFF.

Ten or more counts support this clonotype. The rearrangement joins TRBV12-3 or TRBV12-4 to TRBJ2-1; perhaps TRBD1 as D (6 bases). Deletions cut 4 bases from V and 9 bases from J, with 19 bases between. There are 15 residues in the CDR3. CDR3 nucleotide sequence: TGTGCCAGCAGTTCCCAGGGGTTAGTTACAGTTGAGCAGTTCTTC. Encoded protein: CASSSQGLVTVEQFF.

The table lists this clonotype with a few counts. The CDR3 coding sequence is TGTGCCAGCTCACCACTAGCGGGAGTCCTCAATGAGCAGTTCTTC. Protein product: CASSPLAGVLNEQFF. The chain employs TRBV18 and TRBJ2-1; 9 bases map to TRBD2. Germline V CDR1 and CDR2: KGHSH, LQKENI. V trimming: 1 base; J trimming: 6 bases; junction bases outside the gene matches: 4. This CDR3 has 15 amino acids.

The genes are TRBV12-3 or TRBV12-4 and TRBJ2-2; tentative D call: TRBD2 (5 bases). The CDR3 is 13 residues long. V shed 6 bases and J shed 4 bases, with 9 bases lying between them. The CDR3 bases are TGTGCCAGCAGGCAAACTAGCACCGGGGAGCTGTTTTTT. Its translation is CASRQTSTGELFF.

This clonotype was counted only a few times. This sequence joins TRBV6-1 and TRBJ2-7; unclear D gene. The CDR3 covers 13 residues. Germline V gene sequence: CDR1 MNHNS, CDR2 SASEGT. V lost 0 bases to trimming and J lost 4 bases, with 7 bases between them. In DNA form, the CDR3 reads TGTGCCAGCAGTGAAGCGTTCGGTTACGAGCAGTACTTC. Encoded protein: CASSEAFGYEQYF.

This sequence joins TRBV30 and TRBJ1-1; 10 positions match TRBD1. Per the germline V gene, CDR1 is GTSNPN and CDR2 is SVGIG (reference sequence). This CDR3 comprises 15 residues. Trimming took 5 bases from V and 6 from J; bases not matched to a gene: 12. The CDR3 DNA sequence: TGTGCCTGGGAGTCCATTGACAGGGGGCCGGCTGAAGCTTTCTTT. Amino acids: CAWESIDRGPAEAFF.

The chain joins TRBV5-1 to TRBJ2-7; tentatively, D is TRBD2 (5 bases). The CDR3 sequence is 15 residues long. Trimming took off 8 bases at V and 2 bases at J, with 20 bases between the two ends. The germline CDR1 and CDR2 sequences are SGHRS and YFSETQ. The CDR3 loop is CASQPGTSFTYEQYF. The CDR3 nucleotides are TGCGCCAGTCAGCCGGGAACCTCATTTACCTACGAGCAGTACTTC. Full variable domain (missing parts from reference TRBV5-1 and TRBJ2-7): KAGVTQTPRYLIKTRGQQVTLSCSPISGHRSVSWYQQTPGQGLQFLFEYFSETQRNKGNFPGRFSGRQFSNSRSEMNVSTLELGDSALYLCASQPGTSFTYEQYFGPGTRLTVT.

This chain links TRBV5-4 with TRBJ1-3; 7 nucleotides agree with TRBD1. The germline CDR1 and CDR2 sequences are SGHNT and YYREEE (reference sequence). The length of the CDR3 is 17 residues. With 4 bases clipped from V and 0 bases from J, the junction kept 10 bases outside the gene matches. This CDR3 reads CASSDQYRGSSGNTIYF. In DNA, the CDR3 is TGTGCCAGCAGCGATCAATACAGGGGCAGCTCTGGAAACACCATATATTTT.

This clonotype was seen only a few times. The chain combines TRBV11-2 with TRBJ2-7, with D hard to call. Germline V CDR1 and CDR2: SGHAT, FQNNGV. CDR3 length: 13 amino acids. V was shortened by 2 bases and J by 0 bases, with 5 bases between the two germline ends. DNA of the CDR3: TGTGCCAGCAGCTTAACCGACTCCTACGAGCAGTACTTC. Protein sequence: CASSLTDSYEQYF.

V usage is TRBV18 and J usage is TRBJ1-2, with D tentatively TRBD1 (5 bases). The length of the CDR3 is 16 residues. Germline lookup yields CDR1 KGHSH and CDR2 LQKENI. V dropped 1 base and J dropped 7 bases, with 19 bases sitting between them. DNA of the CDR3: TGTGCCAGCTCACCACGAGGCCAGGGATCCTTCAGTGGCTACACCTTC. It encodes CASSPRGQGSFSGYTF.

The chain joins TRBV11-2 to TRBJ2-3; 9 bases fit TRBD1. The V gene end was trimmed by 4 bases and the J gene end by 5 bases; junction bases not matched to a gene: 7. Germline V gives CDR1 SGHAT, CDR2 FQNNGV. The CDR3 is 15 residues long. This chain's CDR3 is CASSSTGGAKDTQYF. The DNA of the CDR3 is TGTGCCAGCAGCTCTACAGGGGGCGCGAAAGATACGCAGTATTTT. Looking up the rest from reference TRBV11-2 and TRBJ2-3 gives the full variable domain: EAGVAQSPRYKIIEKRQSVAFWCNPISGHATLYWYQQILGQGPKLLIQFQNNGVVDDSQLPKDRFSAERLKGVDSTLKIQPAKLEDSAVYLCASSSTGGAKDTQYFGPGTRLTVL.

The chain combines TRBV6-1 with TRBJ2-7, with 8 nucleotides matching TRBD1. Trimming removed 7 bases from V and 5 bases from J; junction bases left unmatched: 10. This CDR3 has 14 amino acids. CDR1 and CDR2 (germline): MNHNS, SASEGT. The CDR3 DNA sequence: TGTGCCAGCACTCGACGACAGGGGTCCCACGAGCAGTACTTC. This codes for CASTRRQGSHEQYF.

The V and J genes are TRBV7-8 and TRBJ1-5, with D perhaps TRBD1 (5 bases). CDR3 length: 15 amino acids. Germline lookup yields CDR1 SGHVS and CDR2 FQNEAQ. V lost 5 bases and J lost 2, with 13 bases in between. The CDR3 DNA follows: TGTGCCAGCAGCCCTGGTCAAGGGGGCAATCAGCCCCAGCATTTT. Residues: CASSPGQGGNQPQHF.

This clonotype occurred a few times. V and J are TRBV20-1 and TRBJ1-4; D is undetermined. V lost 7 bases and J lost 7, with 13 bases in between. CDR1 is DFQATT, CDR2 SNEGSKA, per germline (reference sequence). The CDR3 is made up of 12 amino acids. The CDR3 DNA is TGCAGTGGCACGGGCCCGGGTGAAAAACTGTTTTTT. The encoded protein is CSGTGPGEKLFF.

This clonotype was seen ten or more times. V and J are TRBV6-1 and TRBJ2-7; 11 bases are shared with TRBD2. Trimming at V came to 8 bases and at J to 0 bases, leaving 9 bases not matched to a gene. This CDR3 comprises 16 residues. Germline V gives CDR1 MNHNS, CDR2 SASEGT. The chain's CDR3 is CASGRLGLAGSYEQYF. The DNA for the CDR3 is TGTGCCAGCGGCAGGTTAGGACTAGCGGGCTCCTACGAGCAGTACTTC.

This clonotype was seen only a few times. The rearrangement links TRBV6-1 to TRBJ2-5; tentatively, D is TRBD1 (6 bases). V was cut by 6 bases and J by 5 bases, with 16 bases left in between. Looked up from germline, CDR1 is MNHNS and CDR2 is SASEGT. This CDR3 has 14 residues. The CDR3 DNA follows: TGTGCCAGCAGGAGAGGAATAACAGGGGAGACCCAGTACTTC. It specifies CASRRGITGETQYF.

The table lists this clonotype with many counts. The chain uses TRBV5-1 and TRBJ2-7, with 8 bases that match TRBD2. CDR3 length equals 14 residues. V was pared by 4 bases and J by 5 bases, with 8 bases of the junction left unmatched. Per the germline V gene, CDR1 is SGHRS and CDR2 is YFSETQ. CDR3 residues: CASSTSGSQHEQYF. CDR3 DNA: TGCGCCAGCAGCACGAGCGGGAGTCAGCACGAGCAGTACTTC.

The table lists this clonotype with many counts. J is TRBJ2-7 and V is TRBV5-1; D perhaps matches TRBD2 (6 bases). CDR1 and CDR2 from the germline V gene are SGHRS and YFSETQ. The CDR3 runs to 14 residues. V shed 4 bases and J shed 6 bases, with 17 bases lying between them. This CDR3 is CASSQKTSQPEQYF. Here the CDR3 DNA reads TGCGCCAGCAGCCAAAAGACTAGTCAGCCCGAGCAGTACTTC.

The gene calls are TRBV30 and TRBJ1-1; 7 bases are a match to TRBD1. The CDR3 is 14 amino acids. From germline, CDR1 is GTSNPN and CDR2 SVGIG (reference sequence). The V gene end was trimmed by 2 bases and the J gene end by 3 bases; junction bases not matched to a gene: 6. The CDR3 loop is CAWSPDRSDTEAFF. The DNA of the CDR3 is TGTGCCTGGAGTCCGGACAGGTCGGACACTGAAGCTTTCTTT.

This clonotype was seen only a few times. CDR3: CASSYSETATYF. CDR3 coding DNA: TGTGCCAGCAGTTACTCCGAGACCGCCACTTACTTC. V usage is TRBV6-6 and J usage is TRBJ2-5; D ambiguous. Germline loops: CDR1 MNHNY, CDR2 SVGAGI (reference sequence). This CDR3 has 12 residues. Trimming took 0 bases from V and 14 from J, leaving 13 bases between them.

J is TRBJ2-7 and V is TRBV20-1, with a possible D match to TRBD1 (5 bases). The CDR3 is 14 amino acids. V lost 3 bases and J lost 5, with 17 bases in between. Germline V lookup: CDR1 DFQATT, CDR2 SNEGSKA (reference sequence). CDR3 sequence reads: CSASDLAHRNEQYF. As DNA, the CDR3 is TGCAGTGCTAGTGATCTGGCCCACAGGAACGAGCAGTACTTC.

This clonotype has just a few counts. The chain employs TRBV12-3 or TRBV12-4 and TRBJ2-3; D could derive from TRBD1 or TRBD2 (5 bases each). The ends were cut back, 3 bases at V and 3 bases at J, with 10 bases in the middle. The CDR3 contains 14 residues. In nucleotides, the CDR3 is TGTGCCAGCAGTTTGGGGGTGTTGACAGATACGCAGTATTTT. Its protein product is CASSLGVLTDTQYF.

The chain couples TRBV7-2 to TRBJ2-7; tentatively, D is TRBD2 (5 bases). Germline assignment: CDR1 SGHTA and CDR2 FQGNSA. Trimming removed 6 bases from V and 5 bases from J, with 14 bases in between. The CDR3 extends over 13 amino acids. Here the CDR3 DNA reads TGTGCCAGCAGAACAACTAGTTCCCACGAGCAGTACTTC. Amino acids: CASRTTSSHEQYF.